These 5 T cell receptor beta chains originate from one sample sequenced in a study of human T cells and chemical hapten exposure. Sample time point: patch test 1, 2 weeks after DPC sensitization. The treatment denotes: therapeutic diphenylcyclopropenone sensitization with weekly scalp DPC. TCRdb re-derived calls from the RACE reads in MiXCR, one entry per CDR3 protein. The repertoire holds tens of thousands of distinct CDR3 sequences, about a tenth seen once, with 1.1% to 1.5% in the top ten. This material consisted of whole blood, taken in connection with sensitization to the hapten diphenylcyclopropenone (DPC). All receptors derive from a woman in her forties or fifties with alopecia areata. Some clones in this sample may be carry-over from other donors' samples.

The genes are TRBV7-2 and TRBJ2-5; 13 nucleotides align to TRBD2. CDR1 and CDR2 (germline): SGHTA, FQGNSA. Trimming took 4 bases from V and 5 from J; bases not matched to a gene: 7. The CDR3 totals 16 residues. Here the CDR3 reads CASSSRLAGGGETQYF. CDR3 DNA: TGTGCCAGCAGCTCCCGACTAGCGGGAGGCGGTGAGACCCAGTACTTC.

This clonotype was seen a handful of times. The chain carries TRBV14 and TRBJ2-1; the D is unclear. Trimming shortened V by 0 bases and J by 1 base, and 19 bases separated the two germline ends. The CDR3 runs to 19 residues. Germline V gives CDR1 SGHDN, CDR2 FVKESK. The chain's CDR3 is CASSQDLNLLPTSYNEQFF. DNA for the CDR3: TGTGCCAGCAGCCAAGATCTAAATCTTCTCCCGACTTCCTACAATGAGCAGTTCTTC.

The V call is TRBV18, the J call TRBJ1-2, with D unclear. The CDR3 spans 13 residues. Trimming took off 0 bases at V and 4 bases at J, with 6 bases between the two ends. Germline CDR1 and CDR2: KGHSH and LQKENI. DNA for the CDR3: TGTGCCAGCTCACCACCGAAGATCTATGGCTACACCTTC. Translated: CASSPPKIYGYTF.

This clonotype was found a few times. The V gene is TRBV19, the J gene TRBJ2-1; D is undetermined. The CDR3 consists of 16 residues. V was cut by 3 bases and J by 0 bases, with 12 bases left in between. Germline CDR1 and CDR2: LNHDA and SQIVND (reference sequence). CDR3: CASSIKGLVSYNEQFF. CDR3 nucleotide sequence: TGTGCCAGTAGTATCAAGGGTTTAGTCTCCTACAATGAGCAGTTCTTC.

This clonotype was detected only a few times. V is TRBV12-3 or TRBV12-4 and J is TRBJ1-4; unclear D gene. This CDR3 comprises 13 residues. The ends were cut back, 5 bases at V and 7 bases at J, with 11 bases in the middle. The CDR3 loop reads CASSPRQGEKLFF. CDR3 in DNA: TGTGCCAGCAGTCCCCGCCAAGGTGAAAAACTGTTTTTT.